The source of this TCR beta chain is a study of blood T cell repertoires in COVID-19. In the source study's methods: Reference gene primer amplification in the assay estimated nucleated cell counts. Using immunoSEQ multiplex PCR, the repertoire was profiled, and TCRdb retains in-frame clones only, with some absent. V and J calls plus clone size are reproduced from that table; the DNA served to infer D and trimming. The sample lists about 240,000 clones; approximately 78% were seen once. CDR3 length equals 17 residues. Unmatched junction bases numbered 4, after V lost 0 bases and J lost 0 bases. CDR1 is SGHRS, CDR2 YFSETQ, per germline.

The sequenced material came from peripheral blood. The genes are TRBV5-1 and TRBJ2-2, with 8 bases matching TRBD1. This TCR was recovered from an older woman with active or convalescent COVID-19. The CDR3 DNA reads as TGCGCCAGCAGCTTGGGTTGGACAGGGACGAACACCGGGGAGCTGTTTTTT. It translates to CASSLGWTGTNTGELFF.